Only one count was recorded for the clone carrying this TCR beta chain. Some clones are missing from TCRdb's copy, which holds only in-frame ones; the method was immunoSEQ multiplex PCR. The table lists 31,000 or so clones, about 88% of them singletons. The entry originates in a study of PD-1 and CTLA-4 blockade in melanoma. The CDR3 consists of 15 residues. Germline V lookup: CDR1 SGHRS, CDR2 YFSETQ. V lost 4 bases to trimming and J lost 3 bases; unmatched junction nucleotides: 7. The chain joins TRBV5-1 to TRBJ2-7; the match to TRBD1 covers 10 bases. The input for sequencing was CD8+ T cells from peripheral blood, taken from a patient given anti-PD-1 treatment. This TCR was recovered from a human donor with melanoma. CDR3 sequence reads: CASSPRTGGDYEQYF. CDR3 coding DNA: TGCGCCAGCAGCCCGCGGACAGGGGGAGACTACGAGCAGTACTTC.